This T cell receptor beta chain was captured in a study of shared clonotypes between healthy human individuals. A word on this clone: The target antigen is unknown.

Regarding the study as a whole: Generally, naive subsets (rather than memory subsets) showed larger estimated richness.

The repertoire was sequenced with immunoSEQ multiplex PCR; TCRdb's copy has only in-frame clones and lacks some. Of more than 1,200,000 clones listed, just under 99% are singletons. Free of recent acute infections or vaccinations, the donors were healthy HIV-negative adults. The CDR3 has 14 residues. CDR1 is KGHSH and CDR2 is LQKENI in the germline V gene. With 5 bases removed from V and 5 bases from J, the gap between germline ends came to 14 bases. The sequenced material came from naive CD4+ T cells sorted from blood. Subset meaning: CD45RA+ positively selected. The TCR comes from a man in his thirties or forties in good health. The rearrangement uses TRBV18 and TRBJ2-3; perhaps TRBD1 as D (6 bases). The CDR3 region has the DNA TGTGCCAGCTCATCAGGGGCTGTTGAAGATACGCAGTATTTT. It encodes CASSSGAVEDTQYF.